The T cell receptor beta chain described here comes from a study of blood T cell repertoires in COVID-19 (dated by TCRdb to 2018 to 2020). Regarding the study in general: The collaborator samples originated in the United States, Italy and Spain and spanned the acute and convalescent phases of COVID-19. Subjects who had been exposed to COVID-19, were actively infected with it, or had recovered from it provided the deeply sampled blood TCRbeta repertoires that made up the dataset. The prospective study material was composed of cDNA or gDNA derived from T cells, B-cell-depleted T cells, or PBMCs. The sample metadata nearly always contained a de-identified subject ID, COVID-19 status, age in years and sex. The repertoires were released in a freely available public database meant as a resource for research on the immune response to SARS-CoV-2. Samples came from the ongoing ImmuneRACE study (first 160 participants) plus 1,254 subjects from 6 global collaborators. Where available, HLA class I and class II types were taken from metadata supplied by the sample provider and were not determined by assay-based typing. General findings and caveats noted by the study authors: How much clinical and demographic metadata was included differed by source and by participant, and the metadata was provided uncurated.

TCRbeta CDR3 regions were amplified from genomic DNA using the immunoSEQ Assay, a bias-controlled multiplex PCR. In the paper's pipeline: Within the assay, amplification of reference gene primers was used to estimate how many nucleated cells each sample contained. To quantify the absolute abundance of each unique TCRbeta CDR3 rearrangement, sequence reads were collapsed and filtered. For each sample, productive Simpson clonality was calculated as the square root of Simpson's diversity index across productive rearrangements. What TCRdb holds here is the immuneACCESS table cut down to in-frame rearrangements. Part of the clones is not present; checked against another copy, under half of the missing clones reflect an unresolved V gene, and the others are unexplained. V and J calls plus clone size are reproduced from that table; the DNA served to infer D and trimming. The table for this sample lists about 85,000 clones; 90% of them were counted only once. Of the sample, roughly 4.5% falls within the top ten clones.

Each collaborating institution followed its own protocols to collect whole blood in K2EDTA tubes. For TCRbeta analysis, collaborators shipped samples in one of three forms: frozen whole blood, isolated PBMCs, or DNA extracted from either of those sample types. Comments on this clone: The antigen it binds to is not known. Base-call qualities are not available, and no considerably larger clone is one nucleotide away.

V is trimmed back by 3 bases and J by 9 bases, and the junction contains 17 bases that no gene match accounts for. Looking up the germline V gene yields CDR1 SGDLS and CDR2 YYNGEE. From the cysteine through the phenylalanine, the CDR3 covers 17 amino acids. The read is trimmed to its CDR3 DNA, 51 bases read in frame from base 1. This TCR was recovered from a woman of 80 years or more with active or convalescent COVID-19. Sequencing input: peripheral blood. The rearranged segments are TRBV9 and TRBJ1-3; TRBD1 lines up with 8 middle nucleotides. The CDR3 has the sequence CASSGRPGGAYGGTIYF. The nucleotide sequence reads TGTGCCAGCAGCGGACGGCCAGGGGGCGCGTATGGCGGCACCATATATTTT. Outside the CDR3, residues come from the reference TRBV9 and TRBJ1-3 proteins, so the full variable domain is: DSGVTQTPKHLITATGQRVTLRCSPRSGDLSVYWYQQSLDQGLQFLIQYYNGEERAKGNILERFSAQQFPDLHSELNLSSLELGDSALYFCASSGRPGGAYGGTIYFGEGSWLTVV.